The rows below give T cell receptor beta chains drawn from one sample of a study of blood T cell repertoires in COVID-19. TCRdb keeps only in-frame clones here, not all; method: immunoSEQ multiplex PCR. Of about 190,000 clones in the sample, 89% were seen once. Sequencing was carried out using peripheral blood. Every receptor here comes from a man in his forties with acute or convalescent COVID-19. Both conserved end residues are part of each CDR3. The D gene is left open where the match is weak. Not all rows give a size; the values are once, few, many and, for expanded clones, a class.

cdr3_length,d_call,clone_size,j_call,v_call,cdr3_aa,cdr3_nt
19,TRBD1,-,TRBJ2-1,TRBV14,CASSQDGDRGLRAYNEQFF,TGTGCCAGCAGCCAAGATGGGGACAGGGGCCTAAGGGCCTACAATGAGCAGTTCTTC
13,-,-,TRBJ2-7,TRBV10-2,CASREQTGSEQYF,TGCGCCAGCAGGGAGCAAACAGGGTCCGAGCAGTACTTC
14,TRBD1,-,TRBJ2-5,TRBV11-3,CASSYTGGQETQYF,TGTGCCAGCAGCTATACAGGGGGTCAAGAGACCCAGTACTTC
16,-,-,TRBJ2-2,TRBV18,CASSPSRGANTGELFF,TGTGCCAGCTCACCGAGTCGCGGAGCGAACACCGGGGAGCTGTTTTTT
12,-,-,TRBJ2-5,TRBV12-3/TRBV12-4,CASSPGLETQYF,TGTGCCAGCAGCCCAGGGTTGGAGACCCAGTACTTC
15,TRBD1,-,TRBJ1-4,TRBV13,CASSQQGVANEKLFF,TGTGCCAGCAGCCAACAGGGGGTGGCTAATGAAAAACTGTTTTTT
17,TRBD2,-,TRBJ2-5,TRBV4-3,CASSPGLAGSRSETQYF,TGCGCCAGCAGCCCGGGACTAGCGGGGTCACGTTCAGAGACCCAGTACTTC
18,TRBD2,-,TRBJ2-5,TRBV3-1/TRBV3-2,CASSQPGLAGGIQETQYF,TGTGCCAGCAGCCAACCAGGACTAGCGGGGGGTATCCAAGAGACCCAGTACTTC
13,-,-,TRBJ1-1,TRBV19,CASSILWATEAFF,TGTGCCAGTAGTATTTTATGGGCCACTGAAGCTTTCTTT
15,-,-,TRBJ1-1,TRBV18,CASSPDDAGRTEAFF,TGTGCCAGCTCACCAGACGACGCCGGGAGGACTGAAGCTTTCTTT
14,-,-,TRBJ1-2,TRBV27,CASSFSGILSGYTF,TGTGCCAGCAGTTTCAGCGGCATACTGAGCGGCTACACCTTC
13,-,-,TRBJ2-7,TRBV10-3,CAISIQGGYEQYF,TGTGCCATCAGCATTCAAGGGGGCTACGAGCAGTACTTC
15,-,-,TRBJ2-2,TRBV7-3,CASSFSGTYTGELFF,TGTGCCAGCAGCTTCTCCGGGACTTACACCGGGGAGCTGTTTTTT
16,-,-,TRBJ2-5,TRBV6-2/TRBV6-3,CASSYRSGQTIETQYF,TGTGCCAGCAGTTATAGGTCAGGACAGACGATCGAGACCCAGTACTTC
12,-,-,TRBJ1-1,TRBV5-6,CASSWGDTEAFF,TGTGCCAGCAGCTGGGGGGACACTGAAGCTTTCTTT
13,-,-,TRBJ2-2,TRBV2,CASSNSHTGELFF,TGTGCCAGCAGCAACAGTCACACCGGGGAGCTGTTTTTT
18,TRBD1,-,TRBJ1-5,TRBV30,CAWSVGTGIALSNQPQHF,TGTGCCTGGTCCGTGGGGACAGGGATTGCCCTCAGCAATCAGCCCCAGCATTTT
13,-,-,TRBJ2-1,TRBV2,CASSAQLDNEQFF,TGTGCCAGCAGTGCCCAACTAGACAATGAGCAGTTCTTC
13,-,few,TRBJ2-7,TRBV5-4,CASSSPTGNEQYF,TGTGCCAGCAGCTCTCCTACAGGGAACGAGCAGTACTTC
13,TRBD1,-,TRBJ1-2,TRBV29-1,CSARTGGGDGYTF,TGCAGCGCGCGGACAGGGGGCGGGGATGGCTACACCTTC
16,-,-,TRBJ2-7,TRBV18,CASSRDTIARSYEQYF,TGTGCCAGCTCAAGGGACACTATCGCCCGCTCCTACGAGCAGTACTTC
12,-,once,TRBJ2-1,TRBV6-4,CASSEQGNEQFF,TGTGCCAGCAGTGAGCAGGGCAATGAGCAGTTCTTC
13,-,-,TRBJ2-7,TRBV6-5,CASSWTGEFEQYF,TGTGCCAGCAGTTGGACGGGGGAATTCGAGCAGTACTTC
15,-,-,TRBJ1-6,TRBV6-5,CASSYGRGANSPLHF,TGTGCCAGCAGTTACGGGCGGGGGGCCAATTCACCCCTCCACTTT
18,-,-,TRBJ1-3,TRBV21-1,CASSKEGGRLSVANTIYF,TGTGCCAGCAGCAAAGAGGGGGGGCGCCTCTCGGTAGCAAACACCATATATTTT
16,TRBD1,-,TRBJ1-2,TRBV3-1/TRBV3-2,CASSQAGQGVYYGYTF,TGTGCCAGCAGCCAAGCCGGACAGGGCGTTTACTATGGCTACACCTTC
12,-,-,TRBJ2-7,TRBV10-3,CAIMTDSYEQYF,TGTGCCATCATGACCGACAGCTACGAGCAGTACTTC
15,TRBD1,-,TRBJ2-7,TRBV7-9,CASSWEGTGDYEQYF,TGTGCCAGCAGTTGGGAAGGGACAGGGGACTACGAGCAGTACTTC
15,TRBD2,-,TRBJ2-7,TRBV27,CASSPRLAASYEQYF,TGTGCCAGCAGTCCGCGACTAGCGGCCTCCTACGAGCAGTACTTC
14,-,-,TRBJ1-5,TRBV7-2,CASSLDIAGQPQHF,TGTGCCAGCAGCTTAGACATAGCTGGCCAGCCCCAGCATTTT
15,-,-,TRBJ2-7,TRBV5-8,CASSPLGTLNYEQYF,TGTGCCAGCAGCCCTCTCGGGACTCTAAACTACGAGCAGTACTTC
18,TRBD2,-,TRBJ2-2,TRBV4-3,CASSPRASGGANTGELFF,TGCGCCAGCAGCCCAAGAGCTAGCGGGGGGGCAAACACCGGGGAGCTGTTTTTT